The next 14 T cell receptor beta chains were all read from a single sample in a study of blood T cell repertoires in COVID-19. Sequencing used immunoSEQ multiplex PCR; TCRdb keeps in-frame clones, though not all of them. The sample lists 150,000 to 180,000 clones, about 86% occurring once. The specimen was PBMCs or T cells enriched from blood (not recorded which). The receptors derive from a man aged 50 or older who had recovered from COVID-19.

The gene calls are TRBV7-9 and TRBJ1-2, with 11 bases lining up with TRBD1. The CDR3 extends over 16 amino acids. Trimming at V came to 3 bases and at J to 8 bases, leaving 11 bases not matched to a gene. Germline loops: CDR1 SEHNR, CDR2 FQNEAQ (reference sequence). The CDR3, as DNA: TGTGCCAGCAGCTTGTCGGGACAGGGGGATGTGTCCGGCTACACCTTC. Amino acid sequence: CASSLSGQGDVSGYTF.

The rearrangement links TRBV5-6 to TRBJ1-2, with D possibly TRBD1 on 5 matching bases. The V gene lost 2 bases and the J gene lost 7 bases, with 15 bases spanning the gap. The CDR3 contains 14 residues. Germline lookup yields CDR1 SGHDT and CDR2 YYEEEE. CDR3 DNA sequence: TGTGCCAGCAGCTTAGGCAGGGTCCCCTCTGGCTACACCTTC. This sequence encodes CASSLGRVPSGYTF.

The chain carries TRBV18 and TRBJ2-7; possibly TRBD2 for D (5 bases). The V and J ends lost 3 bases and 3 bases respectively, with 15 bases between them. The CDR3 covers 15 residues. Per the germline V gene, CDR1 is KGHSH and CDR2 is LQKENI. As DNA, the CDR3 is TGTGCCAGCTCACCGGAGGCCGGGCGGAACTACGAGCAGTACTTC. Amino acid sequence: CASSPEAGRNYEQYF.

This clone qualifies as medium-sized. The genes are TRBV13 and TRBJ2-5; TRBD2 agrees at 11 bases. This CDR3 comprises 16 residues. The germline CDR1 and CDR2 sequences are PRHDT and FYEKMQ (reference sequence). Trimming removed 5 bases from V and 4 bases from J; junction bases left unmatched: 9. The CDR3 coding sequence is TGTGCCAGCAGCCTCTTGACTAGCGGGGTAGGAGAGACCCAGTACTTC. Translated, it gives CASSLLTSGVGETQYF.

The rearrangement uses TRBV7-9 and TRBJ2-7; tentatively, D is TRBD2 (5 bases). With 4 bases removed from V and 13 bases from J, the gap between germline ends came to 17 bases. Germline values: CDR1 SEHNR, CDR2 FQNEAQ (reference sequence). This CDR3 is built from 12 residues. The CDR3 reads CASSSLGSGGYF. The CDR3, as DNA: TGTGCCAGCAGCTCACTGGGGTCAGGAGGATACTTC. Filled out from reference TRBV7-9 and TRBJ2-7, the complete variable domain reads DTGVSQNPRHKITKRGQNVTFRCDPISEHNRLYWYRQTLGQGPEFLTYFQNEAQLEKSRLLSDRFSAERPKGSFSTLEIQRTEQGDSAMYLCASSSLGSGGYFGPGTRLTVT.

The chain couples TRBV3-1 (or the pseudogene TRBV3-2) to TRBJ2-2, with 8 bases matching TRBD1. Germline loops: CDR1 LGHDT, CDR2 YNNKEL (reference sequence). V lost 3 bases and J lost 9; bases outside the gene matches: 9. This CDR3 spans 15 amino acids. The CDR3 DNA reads TGTGCCAGCAGCCACGGGACAGGAGGGTACCGGGAGCTGTTTTTT. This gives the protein CASSHGTGGYRELFF.

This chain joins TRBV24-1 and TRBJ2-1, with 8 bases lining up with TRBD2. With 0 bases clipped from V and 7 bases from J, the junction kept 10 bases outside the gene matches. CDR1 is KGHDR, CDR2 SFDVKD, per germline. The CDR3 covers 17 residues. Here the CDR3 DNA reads TGTGCCACCAGTGATTTGAGTGCGGGGGGTCTTTGGAATGAGCAGTTCTTC. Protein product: CATSDLSAGGLWNEQFF.

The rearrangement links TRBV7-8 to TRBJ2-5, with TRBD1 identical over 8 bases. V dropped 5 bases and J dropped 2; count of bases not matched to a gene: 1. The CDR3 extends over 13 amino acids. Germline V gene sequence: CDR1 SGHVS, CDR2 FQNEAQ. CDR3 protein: CASSRDRQETQYF. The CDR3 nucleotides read TGTGCCAGCAGCCGGGACAGGCAAGAGACCCAGTACTTC.

CDR3: CASSLGAQNTGELFF. CDR3 coding DNA: TGCGCCAGCAGCTTGGGCGCGCAAAACACCGGGGAGCTGTTTTTT. This rearrangement joins TRBV5-1 to TRBJ2-2; D is ambiguous. The germline V and J ends were trimmed by 0 bases and 2 bases, with 8 bases remaining between them. The length of the CDR3 is 15 residues. Germline CDR1 and CDR2: SGHRS and YFSETQ. Full variable domain (outside the CDR3, taken from reference TRBV5-1 and TRBJ2-2): KAGVTQTPRYLIKTRGQQVTLSCSPISGHRSVSWYQQTPGQGLQFLFEYFSETQRNKGNFPGRFSGRQFSNSRSEMNVSTLELGDSALYLCASSLGAQNTGELFFGEGSRLTVL.

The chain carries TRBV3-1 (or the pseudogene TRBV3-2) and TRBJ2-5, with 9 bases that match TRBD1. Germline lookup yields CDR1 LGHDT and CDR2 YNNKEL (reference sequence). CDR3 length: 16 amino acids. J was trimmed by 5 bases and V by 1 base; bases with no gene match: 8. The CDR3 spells CASSQGNRGHGETQYF. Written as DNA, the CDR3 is TGTGCCAGCAGCCAAGGAAACAGGGGGCATGGTGAGACCCAGTACTTC.

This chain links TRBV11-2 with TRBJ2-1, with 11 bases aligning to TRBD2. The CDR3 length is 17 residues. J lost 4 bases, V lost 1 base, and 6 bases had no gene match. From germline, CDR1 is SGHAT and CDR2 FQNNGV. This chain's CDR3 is CASSLGSGGAGYNEQFF. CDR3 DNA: TGTGCCAGCAGCTTAGGTAGCGGGGGGGCCGGTTACAATGAGCAGTTCTTC.

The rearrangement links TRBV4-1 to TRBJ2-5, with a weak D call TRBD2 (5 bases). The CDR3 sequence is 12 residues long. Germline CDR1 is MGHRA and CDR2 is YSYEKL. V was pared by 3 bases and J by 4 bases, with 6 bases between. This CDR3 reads CASSHRGETQYF. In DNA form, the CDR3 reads TGCGCCAGCAGCCACCGGGGAGAGACCCAGTACTTC.

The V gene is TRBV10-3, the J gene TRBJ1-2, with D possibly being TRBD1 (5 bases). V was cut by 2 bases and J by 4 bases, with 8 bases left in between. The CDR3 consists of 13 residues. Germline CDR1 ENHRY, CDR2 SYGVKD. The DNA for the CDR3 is TGTGCCATCAGTGAGCGACAGTTCTATGGCTACACCTTC. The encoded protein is CAISERQFYGYTF.

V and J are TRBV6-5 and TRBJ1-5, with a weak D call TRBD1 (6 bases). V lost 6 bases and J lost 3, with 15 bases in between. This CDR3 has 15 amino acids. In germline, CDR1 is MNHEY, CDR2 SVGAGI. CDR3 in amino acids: CASSLKTGPNQPQHF. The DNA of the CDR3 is TGTGCCAGCAGCCTAAAGACAGGTCCCAATCAGCCCCAGCATTTT.